The next 24 T cell receptor beta chains were all read from a single sample in a study of blood T cell repertoires in COVID-19. The data were produced by immunoSEQ multiplex PCR, yet TCRdb's version contains in-frame clones alone and is incomplete. The profile shows fewer than 350,000 clones, approximately 91% of them singletons. The sequenced sample consisted of PBMCs or T cells enriched from blood (not recorded which). The receptors shown here come from a woman aged 40 to 49 with acute COVID-19.

This sequence joins TRBV27 and TRBJ2-1; 12 positions agree with TRBD2. The junction had 4 bases not matched to a gene; V was cut back by 4 bases and J by 6 bases. CDR1 MNHEY and CDR2 SMNVEV come from the germline V gene (reference sequence). This CDR3 has 15 amino acids. The DNA for the CDR3 is TGTGCCAGCAGTTCCCTAGCGGGGGGGGTCAATGAGCAGTTCTTC. Translated: CASSSLAGGVNEQFF.

V usage is TRBV2 and J usage is TRBJ1-4, with D perhaps matching TRBD1 (5 bases). Trimming shortened V by 2 bases and J by 3 bases, and 16 bases separated the two germline ends. The CDR3 contains 17 residues. Germline-derived CDR1 and CDR2 are SNHLY and FYNNEI. The CDR3 DNA is TGTGCCAGCAGTGAATGGCAGGGAGGATCATCTAATGAAAAACTGTTTTTT. Its translation is CASSEWQGGSSNEKLFF. The variable domain in full, completed from reference TRBV2 and TRBJ1-4, reads EPEVTQTPSHQVTQMGQEVILRCVPISNHLYFYWYRQILGQKVEFLVSFYNNEISEKSEIFDDQFSVERPDGSNFTLKIRSTKLEDSAMYFCASSEWQGGSSNEKLFFGSGTQLSVL.

The chain links TRBV6-6 to TRBJ1-5; tentative D call: TRBD1 (5 bases). This CDR3 spans 13 amino acids. CDR1 and CDR2 (germline): MNHNY, SVGAGI (reference sequence). Trimming stripped 5 bases from V and 4 bases from J, with 9 bases between. The CDR3 loop is CASSVQGNQPQHF. The CDR3 coding sequence is TGTGCCAGCAGTGTGCAGGGAAATCAGCCCCAGCATTTT.

This chain uses TRBV11-2 with TRBJ1-2; the D gene is possibly TRBD1 (6 bases). From germline, CDR1 is SGHAT and CDR2 FQNNGV. Trimming took 0 bases from V and 8 from J, leaving 13 bases between them. This CDR3 is 14 amino acids long. The DNA of the CDR3 is TGTGCCAGCAGCTTAGATGGGGGCGGGAGAGGCTACACCTTC. Translated, it gives CASSLDGGGRGYTF.

This rearrangement joins TRBV27 to TRBJ2-2; D unresolved. V lost 3 bases, J lost 6 bases, and 8 bases lay in between. CDR1 and CDR2 from the germline V gene are MNHEY and SMNVEV (reference sequence). The CDR3 runs to 13 residues. CDR3 region: CASSFIQPGELFF. The DNA of the CDR3 is TGTGCCAGCAGTTTTATACAGCCCGGGGAGCTGTTTTTT.

The gene calls are TRBV3-1 (or the pseudogene TRBV3-2) and TRBJ2-7, with a possible D match to TRBD2 (6 bases). The CDR3 spans 16 residues. The V end lost 2 bases, the J end lost 0 bases, and 14 bases lay between the germline ends. The V gene's germline CDR1 is LGHDT and CDR2 YNNKEL (reference sequence). The CDR3 reads CASSQRRGIGSYEQYF. CDR3 sequence (DNA): TGTGCCAGCAGCCAAAGACGCGGGATAGGCTCCTACGAGCAGTACTTC.

This clone was seen once. The chain employs TRBV3-1 (or the pseudogene TRBV3-2) and TRBJ2-5, with 8 bases lining up with TRBD2. Losses at the gene ends were 8 bases for V and 5 bases for J; bases not matched to a gene: 22. Germline loops: CDR1 LGHDT, CDR2 YNNKEL (reference sequence). This CDR3 region has 18 residues. The DNA of the CDR3 is TGTGCCAGCCTCCCGAAAGTCAGAAGCGGGGGAGTAAGGGAGACCCAGTACTTC. The encoded protein is CASLPKVRSGGVRETQYF.

With respect to this clone: Other DNA variants within this sample encode the same CDR3. The rearrangement joins TRBV5-1 to TRBJ2-6, with D possibly TRBD2 on 6 matching bases. Germline CDR1 SGHRS, CDR2 YFSETQ. The CDR3 has 15 residues. V gave up 7 bases and J gave up 4 bases, with 15 bases separating them. The CDR3 DNA reads as TGCGCCAGCTCTCCCGGAGGGTCCGGGGCCAACGTCCTGACTTTC. This sequence encodes CASSPGGSGANVLTF.

This clone was counted once. V gene TRBV29-1 combines with J gene TRBJ2-1, with 12 bases fitting TRBD1. Germline V gene data show CDR1 as SQVTM and CDR2 as ANQGSEA. V lost 6 bases to trimming and J lost 4 bases; unmatched junction nucleotides: 22. There are 20 residues in the CDR3. The DNA for the CDR3 is TGCAGCGTCGGAGGCGGAGGGGACAGGGGGCGCGAGGGGTCATACAATGAGCAGTTCTTC. Translation: CSVGGGGDRGREGSYNEQFF.

This clone was detected once. The chain uses TRBV4-1 and TRBJ2-5; possible D gene TRBD2, 6 bases. V was pared by 2 bases and J by 4 bases, with 11 bases between. The germline V gene has CDR1 MGHRA and CDR2 YSYEKL. There are 14 residues in the CDR3. The CDR3, as DNA: TGCGCCAGCAGCCAACCGGGAGCACTAGAGACCCAGTACTTC. This encodes CASSQPGALETQYF.

The rearrangement uses TRBV19 and TRBJ1-6; 8 bases are shared with TRBD1. The germline V gene encodes CDR1 LNHDA and CDR2 SQIVND (reference sequence). The CDR3 is made up of 16 amino acids. V shed 5 bases and J 7 bases; nucleotides not matched to a gene: 10. CDR3 loop: CASSSNLGQVNSPLHF. For the CDR3, the DNA is TGTGCCAGTAGTTCAAACCTGGGACAGGTGAATTCACCCCTCCACTTT.

For this clone: A read error may produce the germline difference seen at one junction end. The J gene is TRBJ2-1, the V gene TRBV5-8; D may be TRBD1 (6 bases). Germline V gene lookup returns CDR1 SGHTS and CDR2 YDEGEE. The CDR3 runs to 14 residues. CDR3 loop: CVSTGRSSYNEQFF. As DNA, the CDR3 is TGTGTCAGCACAGGGCGGTCCTCCTACAATGAGCAGTTCTTC.

The chain is built from TRBV6-5 and TRBJ1-2, with a possible D match to TRBD1 (5 bases). This CDR3 is built from 12 residues. Trimming cost V 11 bases and J 2 bases, with 12 bases left between them. The germline V gene encodes CDR1 MNHEY and CDR2 SVGAGI. Here the CDR3 DNA reads TGTGCCCGCATGCCAGGGAACTATGGCTACACCTTC. It specifies CARMPGNYGYTF.

V gene TRBV5-1 combines with J gene TRBJ1-3; 7 bases fit TRBD1. The CDR3 has 16 amino acids. Trimming took 1 base from V and 3 from J; bases not matched to a gene: 7. Germline assignment: CDR1 SGHRS and CDR2 YFSETQ. CDR3 nucleotide sequence: TGCGCCAGCAGCTTGACAGGGGCCGAATATGGAAACACCATATATTTT. Protein sequence: CASSLTGAEYGNTIYF.

The chain couples TRBV2 to TRBJ2-5; tentative D call: TRBD1 (6 bases). V lost 4 bases to trimming and J lost 7 bases, with 19 bases between them. Germline V CDR1 and CDR2: SNHLY, FYNNEI. This CDR3 spans 15 amino acids. CDR3 nucleotide sequence: TGTGCCAGCAGTGGGCAGGGGCTTGTAGCTAGGACCCAGTACTTC. This gives the protein CASSGQGLVARTQYF. Full variable domain (rest looked up from reference TRBV2 and TRBJ2-5): EPEVTQTPSHQVTQMGQEVILRCVPISNHLYFYWYRQILGQKVEFLVSFYNNEISEKSEIFDDQFSVERPDGSNFTLKIRSTKLEDSAMYFCASSGQGLVARTQYFGPGTRLLVL.

This rearrangement joins TRBV2 to TRBJ2-5, with TRBD2 matching 8 bases. With V trimmed by 7 bases and J by 6 bases, 7 bases remained unmatched. The CDR3 is made up of 13 amino acids. Looked up from germline, CDR1 is SNHLY and CDR2 is FYNNEI. The CDR3 reads CASTHSGEQTQYF. The CDR3 nucleotides read TGTGCCAGCACCCATAGCGGGGAGCAGACCCAGTACTTC.

This chain joins TRBV18 and TRBJ1-3, with D unresolved. V was pared by 2 bases and J by 0 bases, with 11 bases between. There are 16 residues in the CDR3. Germline V gives CDR1 KGHSH, CDR2 LQKENI. As DNA, the CDR3 is TGTGCCAGCTCACCAGAGGGTGGGAGCTCTGGAAACACCATATATTTT. Its protein product is CASSPEGGSSGNTIYF.

This chain joins TRBV6-5 and TRBJ2-3; 10 nucleotides align to TRBD1. J lost 6 bases, V lost 6 bases, and 6 bases had no gene match. This CDR3 spans 14 amino acids. Germline CDR1 and CDR2: MNHEY and SVGAGI. This CDR3 reads CASRDRGRVDTQYF. The DNA for the CDR3 is TGTGCCAGCAGGGACAGGGGGAGAGTTGATACGCAGTATTTT.

This clone occurred once. The rearrangement uses TRBV28 and TRBJ2-5, with 7 bases lining up with TRBD1. CDR1 and CDR2 (germline): MDHEN, SYDVKM. There are 15 residues in the CDR3. V was pared by 5 bases and J by 2 bases, with 8 bases of the junction left unmatched. CDR3 region: CASSMTGSSQETQYF. CDR3 sequence (DNA): TGTGCCAGCAGTATGACAGGGTCCTCACAAGAGACCCAGTACTTC.

A few counts support this clone. The sample has other DNA sequences that encode this CDR3 too. The chain has TRBV3-1 (or the pseudogene TRBV3-2) and TRBJ2-2; D unclear. V lost 0 bases, J lost 8 bases, and 10 bases lay in between. The CDR3 totals 14 residues. CDR1 is LGHDT, CDR2 YNNKEL, per germline (reference sequence). The CDR3 loop reads CASSQDRAPGELFF. CDR3 DNA sequence: TGTGCCAGCAGCCAAGATAGAGCACCGGGGGAGCTGTTTTTT.

V and J are TRBV7-9 and TRBJ2-7; TRBD1 might be the D (5 bases). Germline V lookup: CDR1 SEHNR, CDR2 FQNEAQ (reference sequence). The CDR3 totals 15 residues. V lost 4 bases and J lost 4, with 17 bases in between. The CDR3 region is CASSSDSANPYEQYF. The CDR3 DNA reads TGTGCCAGCAGCTCTGACAGTGCGAACCCTTACGAGCAGTACTTC.

The J gene is TRBJ2-7, the V gene TRBV21-1; the listed D gene, TRBD1, was not tested against the DNA. TRBV21-1 is labeled a pseudogene. The CDR3 contains 14 residues. The CDR3 nucleotides read TGTGCCAGCATCTCAGGGATGGCGGACTACGAGCAGTACTTC. Its protein is CASISGMADYEQYF.

The chain uses TRBV2 and TRBJ2-7; possible D gene TRBD1, 5 bases. Germline V gene sequence: CDR1 SNHLY, CDR2 FYNNEI. Trimming removed 5 bases from V and 0 bases from J, with 11 bases in between. The length of the CDR3 is 14 residues. This CDR3 is CASSTSGHSYEQYF. The CDR3 region has the DNA TGTGCCAGCAGTACATCCGGACACTCCTACGAGCAGTACTTC.

The rearrangement links TRBV9 to TRBJ2-1; 7 bases line up with TRBD1. V was pared by 4 bases and J by 3 bases, with 10 bases of the junction left unmatched. The CDR3 consists of 16 residues. Germline CDR1 and CDR2: SGDLS and YYNGEE. CDR3 residues: CASSNAGGERYNEQFF. CDR3 nucleotides: TGTGCCAGCAGCAACGCAGGGGGAGAGCGCTACAATGAGCAGTTCTTC.